This entry is about one T cell receptor beta chain. Its antigen is not identified. These data are taken from a study of regulatory and conventional T cells in RAG deficiency. Study outcomes and limitations: Omenn patients showed >90% Treg-Tconv overlap and shorter CDR3 lengths. Control T-cell subsets had markedly higher Shannon entropy and lower Simpson indices than RAG-deficient patients.

CDR3 length: 16 residues. Germline lookup yields CDR1 SGHRS and CDR2 YFSETQ. V lost 4 bases to trimming and J lost 0 bases; unmatched junction nucleotides: 5. TCRdb keeps only in-frame clones here, not all; method: immunoSEQ multiplex PCR. The sample lists 30,000 to 40,000 clones, 75% to 80% seen once, with roughly 3.4% in the top ten. Conventional CD4+ T cells were sorted from blood as CD25-low CD127-high cells. The data also belong to a second study, concerning regulatory T cells. That study adds: Primers: 52 TRBV forward and 13 TRBJ reverse.

The sequencing input was CD4+ effector T cells sorted from blood. The receptor was isolated from a human donor in good health. The V call is TRBV5-1, the J call TRBJ2-3; TRBD2 aligns across 10 bases. Here the CDR3 DNA reads TGCGCCAGCAGCACAGGACTAGCGGTTAGCACAGATACGCAGTATTTT. This encodes CASSTGLAVSTDTQYF.